This T cell receptor beta chain came from a study of response to subunit inactivated influenza vaccine. Note on this clonotype: The target antigen is unknown.

MiXCR, applied by TCRdb to the RT-PCR reads, yields one record per CDR3 protein. The repertoire holds some 800,000 distinct CDR3 sequences, about 20% seen once, with 10% in the top ten. V shed 5 bases and J shed 4 bases, with 19 bases lying between them. The CDR3 sequence is 15 residues long. CDR1 SGHRS and CDR2 YFSETQ come from the germline V gene. Study results and limitations: Every seasonal influenza vaccination brings in few new T cells, the authors suggested.

The chain links TRBV5-1 to TRBJ2-7; TRBD2 is a possible D gene (7 bases). Material: PBMCs from blood, obtained 5 days after vaccination. The TCR sequence derives from a man in his forties or fifties who received an inactivated influenza vaccine. In DNA form, the CDR3 reads TGCGCCAGCAGAGGGGGGGCCCAAGGCACTTACGAGCAGTACTTC. Amino acid sequence: CASRGGAQGTYEQYF.